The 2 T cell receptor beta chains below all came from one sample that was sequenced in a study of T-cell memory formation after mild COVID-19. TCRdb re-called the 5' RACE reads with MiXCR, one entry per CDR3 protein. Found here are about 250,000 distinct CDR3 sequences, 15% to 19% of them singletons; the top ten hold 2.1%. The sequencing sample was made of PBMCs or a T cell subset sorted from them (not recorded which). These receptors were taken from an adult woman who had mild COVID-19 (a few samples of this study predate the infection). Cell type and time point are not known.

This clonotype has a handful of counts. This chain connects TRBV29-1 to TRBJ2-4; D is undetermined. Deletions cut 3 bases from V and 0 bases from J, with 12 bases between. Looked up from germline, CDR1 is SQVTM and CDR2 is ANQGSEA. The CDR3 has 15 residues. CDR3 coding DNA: TGCAGCGTTGATTCTGGCATATCAGCCAAAAACATTCAGTACTTC. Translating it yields CSVDSGISAKNIQYF.

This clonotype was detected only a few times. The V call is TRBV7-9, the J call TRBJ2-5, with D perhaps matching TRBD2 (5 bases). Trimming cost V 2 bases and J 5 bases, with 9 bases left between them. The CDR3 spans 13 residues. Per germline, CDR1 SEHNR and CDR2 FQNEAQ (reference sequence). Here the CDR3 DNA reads TGTGCCAGCAGCTTATCGGGAATGGAGACCCAGTACTTC. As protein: CASSLSGMETQYF.